This is a list of T cell receptor beta chains from one sample in a study of tumor and adjacent non-tumor tissue in lung cancer. TCRdb recomputed calls from the multiplex PCR reads with MiXCR, one row per CDR3 protein. The sample carries over 110,000 distinct CDR3 sequences, approximately 64% recorded once. Material for sequencing was lung tumor tissue. The receptors come from a man between 60 and 75 years old with small cell lung cancer. Each CDR3 is given with its conserved first and last residue. D genes are given only for firm matches. Size tells how often a clone was seen (once, few, many) or the class of an expanded clone, and some rows leave it out.

TRBV7-9,TRBJ2-3,once,.,TGTGCCAGCAGCTCCCCGGCCTCCGAAACAGATACGCAGTATTTT,CASSSPASETDTQYF
TRBV29-1,TRBJ2-2,many,.,TGCAGCGTGGTTAGCGGGAACACCGGGGAGCTGTTTTTT,CSVVSGNTGELFF
TRBV6-5,TRBJ1-2,.,.,TGTGCCAGCAGTTACTCGTTTTTCTCTCTGGACGGGTCCTATGTCTACACCTTC,CASSYSFFSLDGSYVYTF
TRBV24-1,TRBJ2-7,.,.,TGTGTCGCCAGTGATGGGGTAAAGCAGTACTTC,CVASDGVKQYF
TRBV28,TRBJ1-2,.,.,TGTGCTGCCCTCGGGGTAGGAAACTCGAGGGGCTACACCTTC,CAALGVGNSRGYTF
TRBV29-1,TRBJ2-7,.,TRBD2,TGCAGCGTTTTGGGGGGGGGGAGCGCCTACAATGAGCAGTACTTC,CSVLGGGSAYNEQYF
TRBV20-1,TRBJ1-6,.,.,TGTAGTGCTAGAGGAGTATTGTATAATTCACCCCTCCACTTT,CSARGVLYNSPLHF
TRBV11-2,TRBJ2-7,.,.,TGTGCCAGCAACTTAGCTTCTAGCGACTCCTATGGGCAGTACTTC,CASNLASSDSYGQYF
TRBV29-1,TRBJ1-1,medium-sized,.,TGCAGCGTCTCGGTGGGGAAGGGGAGGGCTTGTTTCTTT,CSVSVGKGRACFF
TRBV10-3,TRBJ1-4,once,TRBD1,TGTGCCATCAGTCCCGGGACAGGGGTTGAAAAACTGTTTTTT,CAISPGTGVEKLFF
TRBV19,TRBJ1-5,.,.,TGTGCCAGTAGCACTATCCGGGTTAACAATCAGCCCCAGCATTTT,CASSTIRVNNQPQHF
TRBV12-3/TRBV12-4,TRBJ2-2,few,.,TGTGCCAGCAGTTTATCGGGGGCACTAGGGGTTTCTACCGGGGAGCTGTTTTTT,CASSLSGALGVSTGELFF
TRBV6-1,TRBJ2-6,once,TRBD1,TGTGCCGGTAGTAACGTCCCGGGACAGGGTAGAAGCTCTGGGGCCAACGTCCTGACTTTC,CAGSNVPGQGRSSGANVLTF
TRBV5-4,TRBJ2-1,many,TRBD2,TGTGCCAGCGGCCATAGCGGGATTAGCTCCTACAATGAGCAGTTCTTC,CASGHSGISSYNEQFF
TRBV11-3,TRBJ2-1,.,.,TGTGCCAGTAACGCCCCCGGCCTTGCATATGAGCAGTTCTTC,CASNAPGLAYEQFF
TRBV20-1,TRBJ2-7,many,TRBD2,TGCAGTGCTGAACCCGGGACTAGCGGGCCCTACGAGCAGTACTTC,CSAEPGTSGPYEQYF
TRBV11-1,TRBJ2-5,.,.,TGTGCCAGCAGCGGGACGTTTCAAGAGACCCAGTACTTC,CASSGTFQETQYF